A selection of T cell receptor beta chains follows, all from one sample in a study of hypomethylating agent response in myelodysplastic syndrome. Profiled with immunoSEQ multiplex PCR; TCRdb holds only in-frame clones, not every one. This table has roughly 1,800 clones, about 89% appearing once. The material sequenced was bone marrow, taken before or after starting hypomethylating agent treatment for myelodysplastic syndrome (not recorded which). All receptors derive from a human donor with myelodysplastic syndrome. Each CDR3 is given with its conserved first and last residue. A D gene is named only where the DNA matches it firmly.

CASSLGDNYGYTF | TRBJ1-2 | - | TRBV28
CAWSATLAQEQFF | TRBJ2-1 | - | TRBV30
CASGRLYGYTF | TRBJ1-2 | - | TRBV9
CASSPGEEASSYNSPLHF | TRBJ1-6 | - | TRBV4-2
CASSRQNTEAFF | TRBJ1-1 | - | TRBV4-1
CAWTGQGAHNSPLHF | TRBJ1-6 | TRBD1 | TRBV30
CASSVGGIGELFF | TRBJ2-2 | - | TRBV9
CASSSRTSGRDNEQFF | TRBJ2-1 | TRBD2 | TRBV7-3
CASRFRNTGELFF | TRBJ2-2 | - | TRBV27
CASSLRTDSGNTIYF | TRBJ1-3 | - | TRBV5-7
CASSLGQAFHGYTF | TRBJ1-2 | TRBD1 | TRBV5-1
CASSSQRQTRQFF | TRBJ2-1 | - | TRBV6-5
CASRRLLTETQYF | TRBJ2-5 | - | TRBV27
CASSFRFGGSAAGANVLTF | TRBJ2-6 | - | TRBV5-5
CASNGTGADFFTDEQFF | TRBJ2-1 | TRBD1 | TRBV9
CASSSLEEQYF | TRBJ2-7 | - | TRBV11-2
CASSIGRGLGNQPQHF | TRBJ1-5 | TRBD1 | TRBV19
CAWSVLWGINSPLHF | TRBJ1-6 | - | TRBV30
CASSLQSSGNTIYF | TRBJ1-3 | - | TRBV23-1
CASSQDPGKELSRGVNEQFF | TRBJ2-1 | - | TRBV4-1
CASNRRKVLAKNIQYF | TRBJ2-4 | - | TRBV5-1
CASSLTTTNEKLFF | TRBJ1-4 | - | TRBV4-1
CASSTTAGPGYGYTF | TRBJ1-2 | - | TRBV19
CASSGAPSSYNEQFF | TRBJ2-1 | - | TRBV9
CASSYQGASGNTIYF | TRBJ1-3 | TRBD1 | TRBV28
CASTLTGGHRNQPQHF | TRBJ1-5 | TRBD1 | TRBV2
CASRRSKEKLFF | TRBJ1-4 | - | TRBV27
CASSIDHRSEDEQYF | TRBJ2-7 | - | TRBV19
CASSFSQGNSPLHF | TRBJ1-6 | - | TRBV5-6
CASSSPFLRHRGTNEQFF | TRBJ2-1 | - | TRBV7-9
CASSPLGLSYEQYF | TRBJ2-7 | - | TRBV7-9
CASSVDDGPYEQYF | TRBJ2-7 | - | TRBV9
CAITPGVSRQGNEQYF | TRBJ2-7 | TRBD1 | TRBV10-3
CASSLTRGPNTEAFF | TRBJ1-1 | - | TRBV7-3
CASSLPSRDQPQHF | TRBJ1-5 | - | TRBV28
CASSEEEGVYTF | TRBJ1-2 | - | TRBV2
CASSPRAGVTNYGYTF | TRBJ1-2 | - | TRBV18
CASSPTSGHNEQFF | TRBJ2-1 | - | TRBV5-1
CASSYRGQESNQPQHF | TRBJ1-5 | TRBD1 | TRBV6-6
CASSVGGGGTGELFF | TRBJ2-2 | TRBD1 | TRBV9
CASSRGLGRNEQFF | TRBJ2-1 | - | TRBV11-2
CASSLRQGAGETQYF | TRBJ2-5 | TRBD1 | TRBV5-6
CASSLDPVGQSYEQYF | TRBJ2-7 | - | TRBV4-2
CASSEGPGIYGYTF | TRBJ1-2 | - | TRBV6-1
CASSDGSGDKNIQYF | TRBJ2-4 | - | TRBV2
CAINRGYQETQYF | TRBJ2-5 | TRBD1 | TRBV7-9
CASSSQTSGDGYTF | TRBJ1-2 | - | TRBV7-9
CASSLFGGQETQYF | TRBJ2-5 | - | TRBV4-1
CASSPGLYSYNEQFF | TRBJ2-1 | - | TRBV7-9
CASSSGQQYGYTF | TRBJ1-2 | TRBD1 | TRBV5-4
CASSIEEGSEQYF | TRBJ2-7 | - | TRBV19
CASSLRGGSYEQYF | - | - | TRBV5-4